The rows below give T cell receptor beta chains drawn from one sample of a study of PD-L1 blockade in urothelial cancer. The table came from immunoSEQ multiplex PCR; TCRdb's copy has only in-frame clones and leaves some out. The sample includes some 31,000 clones, roughly 80% of them seen just once. The input for sequencing was PBMCs, taken around atezolizumab (anti-PD-L1) treatment. The receptors shown here come from a man aged 65 to 85 with urothelial cancer. Each CDR3 is given with its conserved first and last residue. A D gene is named only where the DNA matches it firmly. The size of a clone is reported for some rows only, either as once, few or many, or as a class for expanded clones.

D,V,size,J,length,CDR3,DNA
NA,TRBV7-9,NA,TRBJ1-5,14,CASSLGAVNQPQHF,TGTGCCAGCAGCTTAGGTGCAGTAAATCAGCCCCAGCATTTT
TRBD1,TRBV4-2,NA,TRBJ2-7,15,CASSQTSGTGVEQYF,TGTGCCAGCAGCCAAACATCCGGGACAGGGGTCGAGCAGTACTTC
NA,TRBV5-5,NA,TRBJ2-1,14,CASSSGGNYNEQFF,TGTGCCAGCAGTTCGGGGGGCAACTACAATGAGCAGTTCTTC
NA,TRBV5-6,once,TRBJ2-5,14,CASSFKTGQETQYF,TGTGCCAGCAGCTTTAAGACAGGCCAAGAGACCCAGTACTTC
NA,TRBV19,few,TRBJ2-7,14,CASSGGSYAHEQYF,TGTGCCAGTAGTGGGGGGAGTTACGCCCACGAGCAGTACTTC
NA,TRBV5-1,NA,TRBJ2-3,18,CASSLPSDTGSRQDTQYF,TGCGCCAGCAGCTTGCCCTCAGATACAGGGTCCCGCCAAGATACGCAGTATTTT
NA,TRBV5-1,NA,TRBJ1-2,16,CASSPNLQSLNYGYTF,TGCGCCAGCAGCCCGAATTTACAGTCGTTAAACTATGGCTACACCTTC
NA,TRBV5-1,NA,TRBJ2-7,14,CASSLPESSYEQYF,TGCGCCAGCAGCTTGCCGGAGAGCTCCTACGAGCAGTACTTC
TRBD1,TRBV19,NA,TRBJ2-6,18,CASASPGQESSGANVLTF,TGTGCCAGCGCTAGTCCGGGACAGGAAAGCTCTGGGGCCAACGTCCTGACTTTC
TRBD1,TRBV2,once,TRBJ1-4,15,CASRPTGTVNEKLFF,TGTGCCAGCAGACCCACCGGGACAGTCAATGAAAAACTGTTTTTT
NA,TRBV28,once,TRBJ1-5,13,CASSYGGNQPQHF,TGTGCCAGCAGCTACGGGGGCAATCAGCCCCAGCATTTT
NA,TRBV19,few,TRBJ1-5,14,CASSIDGGGQPQHF,TGTGCCAGTAGTATAGACGGGGGAGGTCAGCCCCAGCATTTT
NA,TRBV5-1,NA,TRBJ2-5,14,CASSHGHQVETQYF,TGCGCCAGCAGCCACGGACACCAAGTAGAGACCCAGTACTTC
NA,TRBV11-2,NA,TRBJ2-2,15,CASFGVGRTLGELFF,TGTGCCAGCTTCGGGGTAGGGAGGACATTGGGGGAGCTGTTTTTT
TRBD2,TRBV10-1,NA,TRBJ2-1,15,CASSSSGKAYHEQFF,TGCGCCAGCAGTTCTAGCGGGAAGGCGTACCATGAGCAGTTCTTC
TRBD2,TRBV6-1,once,TRBJ2-2,14,CASSERGGLGELFF,TGTGCCAGCAGCGAACGGGGGGGCCTCGGGGAGCTGTTTTTT
NA,TRBV19,NA,TRBJ2-1,16,CASSIKGGGPYNEQFF,TGTGCCAGTAGTATTAAGGGCGGGGGCCCCTACAATGAGCAGTTCTTC
TRBD1,TRBV19,NA,TRBJ1-5,14,CASSLDRAGQPQHF,TGTGCCAGTAGTCTGGACAGGGCGGGTCAGCCCCAGCATTTT
TRBD1,TRBV7-2,NA,TRBJ1-2,16,CASSPAPTGGRGGYTF,TGTGCCAGCAGCCCCGCCCCTACAGGGGGCAGGGGTGGCTACACCTTC
NA,TRBV5-1,once,TRBJ1-2,15,CASSLVSQGIYGYTF,TGCGCCAGCAGCTTGGTTTCCCAGGGGATCTATGGCTACACCTTC
TRBD2,TRBV11-2,NA,TRBJ2-3,16,CASSLLAGTSTDTQYF,TGTGCCAGCAGCTTACTAGCGGGAACTAGCACAGATACGCAGTATTTT
TRBD1,TRBV18,NA,TRBJ1-2,14,CASSPDRDSGGYTF,TGTGCCAGCTCACCGGACAGGGACAGCGGCGGCTACACCTTC
NA,TRBV15,NA,TRBJ2-7,13,CATSRVDSYEQYF,TGTGCCACCAGCAGGGTAGACAGCTACGAGCAGTACTTC
NA,TRBV5-4,NA,TRBJ1-2,15,CASSLGGLSADGYTF,TGTGCCAGCAGCCTCGGAGGGCTGTCTGCGGATGGCTACACCTTC
TRBD1,TRBV4-3,NA,TRBJ2-5,15,CASSPRTGNQETQYF,TGCGCCAGCAGCCCAAGGACAGGAAACCAAGAGACCCAGTACTTC
TRBD2,TRBV7-2,NA,TRBJ2-7,18,CASSSGTSGRHVQYEQYF,TGTGCCAGCAGCTCTGGGACTAGCGGGAGGCATGTCCAATACGAGCAGTACTTC
TRBD2,TRBV6-1,NA,TRBJ2-1,15,CASSEQTSGSNEQFF,TGTGCCAGCAGTGAGCAGACTAGCGGGAGCAATGAGCAGTTCTTC
NA,TRBV27,NA,TRBJ1-6,15,CASSTSGLYNSPLHF,TGTGCCAGCAGTACCTCGGGACTCTATAATTCACCCCTCCACTTT
NA,TRBV6-1,NA,TRBJ2-6,15,CASSEIRFGANVLTF,TGTGCCAGCAGTGAAATACGGTTCGGGGCCAACGTCCTGACTTTC
NA,TRBV21-1,NA,TRBJ1-6,17,CASSKAPREGDWSPLHF,TGTGCCAGCAGCAAAGCTCCGAGGGAGGGGGATTGGTCACCCCTCCACTTT
TRBD1,TRBV9,medium-sized,TRBJ1-2,14,CASSLFSGGDGYTF,TGTGCCAGCAGCCTTTTCTCAGGGGGCGATGGCTACACCTTC
TRBD2,TRBV11-2,NA,TRBJ2-3,15,CASSFMTSATDTQYF,TGTGCCAGCAGCTTTATGACTAGCGCCACAGATACGCAGTATTTT
TRBD1,TRBV10-1,NA,TRBJ2-7,16,CASSELRDRGPYEQYF,TGCGCCAGCAGTGAGCTTAGGGACAGGGGTCCTTACGAGCAGTACTTC
TRBD1,TRBV9,few,TRBJ1-3,15,CASSDRGTSGNTIYF,TGTGCCAGCAGCGACAGGGGGACCTCTGGAAACACCATATATTTT
NA,TRBV19,NA,TRBJ2-7,14,CASSIDRFSYEQYF,TGTGCCAGTAGTATAGACCGGTTTTCCTACGAGCAGTACTTC
NA,TRBV7-9,NA,TRBJ1-2,15,CASSPGGLGGHGYTF,TGTGCCAGCAGCCCTGGGGGGTTAGGAGGCCATGGCTACACCTTC
NA,TRBV4-2,NA,TRBJ2-3,16,CASSQVGGAGSDTQYF,TGTGCCAGCAGCCAAGTTGGCGGGGCGGGGTCAGATACGCAGTATTTT
TRBD2,TRBV4-1,NA,TRBJ2-2,16,CASSQGLAGYTGELFF,TGCGCCAGCAGCCAAGGACTAGCGGGGTACACCGGGGAGCTGTTTTTT
NA,TRBV2,NA,TRBJ1-1,13,CASSEQGTTEAFF,TGTGCCAGCAGTGAGCAGGGCACCACTGAAGCTTTCTTT
TRBD1,TRBV5-1,NA,TRBJ2-7,15,CASSLPGTGAYEQYF,TGCGCCAGCAGCTTGCCCGGGACAGGGGCCTACGAGCAGTACTTC
TRBD1,TRBV2,NA,TRBJ1-1,15,CASTPGTAINTEAFF,TGTGCCAGCACCCCCGGGACAGCGATAAACACTGAAGCTTTCTTT
NA,TRBV18,NA,TRBJ1-1,14,CASSPDRTNTEAFF,TGTGCCAGCTCACCAGACAGAACGAACACTGAAGCTTTCTTT
NA,TRBV21-1,NA,TRBJ1-1,13,CASSEGQGTEAFF,TGTGCCAGCAGCGAAGGGCAGGGGACTGAAGCTTTCTTT
TRBD2,TRBV6-1,NA,TRBJ2-1,15,CASSEGGGAANEQFF,TGTGCCAGCAGTGAAGGCGGGGGGGCCGCGAATGAGCAGTTCTTC
NA,TRBV4-1,once,TRBJ1-1,15,CASSLRQELNTEAFF,TGCGCCAGCAGCCTGCGACAGGAGTTGAACACTGAAGCTTTCTTT
NA,TRBV6-5,NA,TRBJ2-7,14,CASRPDYWGYEQYF,TGTGCCAGCAGACCCGACTATTGGGGCTACGAGCAGTACTTC
TRBD1,TRBV6-5,NA,TRBJ1-3,16,CASSSETGTAGNTIYF,TGTGCCAGCAGTTCCGAAACCGGGACAGCCGGAAACACCATATATTTT
TRBD1,TRBV10-3,NA,TRBJ2-7,15,CAASRDPAGGYEQYF,TGTGCAGCGAGCCGGGACCCAGCAGGGGGCTACGAGCAGTACTTC
TRBD2,TRBV2,NA,TRBJ2-1,15,CASSRTSGPNNEQFF,TGTGCCAGCAGTCGGACTAGCGGGCCTAACAATGAGCAGTTCTTC